These 13 T cell receptor beta chains originate from one sample sequenced in a study of memory CD8 T cells in hepatitis C reinfection. Noted time point: pre-reinfection, 55 to 20 weeks before reinfection detection. Sorted cells were sequenced directly ex vivo without any in vitro expansion. The table came from immunoSEQ multiplex PCR; TCRdb's copy has only in-frame clones and leaves some out. This table holds over 45,000 clones, 89% found once. Material for sequencing was naive CD8+ T cells sorted from blood. The receptor set was obtained from a man between 18 and 29 years old with hepatitis C virus infection.

This clone has only a few counts. The genes are TRBV6-6 and TRBJ2-3; D gene uncertain. V lost 5 bases, J lost 2 bases, and 11 bases lay in between. CDR1 MNHNY and CDR2 SVGAGI come from the germline V gene (reference sequence). This CDR3 comprises 14 residues. CDR3 sequence (DNA): TGTGCCAGCAGTAGTACTACTTTCACAGATACGCAGTATTTT. Translated: CASSSTTFTDTQYF.

V gene TRBV6-1 combines with J gene TRBJ2-7; 9 nucleotides line up with TRBD2. CDR1 is MNHNS and CDR2 is SASEGT in the germline V gene. CDR3 length: 16 amino acids. The V gene end was trimmed by 2 bases and the J gene end by 2 bases; junction bases not matched to a gene: 7. The CDR3 region has the DNA TGTGCCAGCAGTGAAACCGGGGCTAGCGGGGCCTACGAGCAGTACGTC. This translates into CASSETGASGAYEQYV.

The genes are TRBV27 and TRBJ2-2; tentative D call: TRBD2 (5 bases). The CDR3 is 13 residues long. The V end was cut by 3 bases, the J end by 5 bases, with 7 bases between. The germline CDR1 and CDR2 sequences are MNHEY and SMNVEV (reference sequence). CDR3 in DNA: TGTGCCAGCAGTTTTCTAGCAACCGGGGAGCTGTTTTTT. Its protein is CASSFLATGELFF.

V is TRBV4-1 and J is TRBJ1-2; 7 nucleotides line up with TRBD1. CDR1 is MGHRA and CDR2 is YSYEKL in the germline V gene. V was pared by 3 bases and J by 0 bases, with 16 bases of the junction left unmatched. CDR3 length: 19 amino acids. CDR3 bases: TGCGCCAGCAGCCATGGATTAGAGGGACAGAAGATTACTAACTATGGCTACACCTTC. Protein sequence: CASSHGLEGQKITNYGYTF.

V gene TRBV6-6 combines with J gene TRBJ2-6; no firm D call. V was shortened by 10 bases and J by 5 bases, with 6 bases between the two germline ends. This CDR3 is 11 amino acids long. Looked up from germline, CDR1 is MNHNY and CDR2 is SVGAGI (reference sequence). This chain's CDR3 is CATHWANVLTF. The CDR3 region has the DNA TGTGCCACCCACTGGGCCAACGTCCTGACTTTC.

V is TRBV19 and J is TRBJ1-5; D might be TRBD1 (5 bases). With 7 bases removed from V and 7 bases from J, the gap between germline ends came to 17 bases. Germline-derived CDR1 and CDR2 are LNHDA and SQIVND (reference sequence). The CDR3 contains 14 residues. The CDR3 DNA reads as TGTGCCAGTAAAGATTATGGGGCTCGGCAGCCCCAGCATTTT. Amino acids: CASKDYGARQPQHF.

This clone was detected only once. The gene calls are TRBV7-9 and TRBJ2-2, with TRBD1 matching over 8 bases. The CDR3 is made up of 15 amino acids. Germline CDR1 and CDR2: SEHNR and FQNEAQ (reference sequence). The J segment lost 0 bases and the V segment lost 4 bases, leaving 1 base of the junction unmatched. The CDR3 DNA follows: TGTGCCAGCAGCTCGACAGGGGCGAACACCGGGGAGCTGTTTTTT. Translation gives CASSSTGANTGELFF.

The V call is TRBV21-1, the J call TRBJ2-2; no check of the table's D call, TRBD2, against the DNA was made. TRBV21-1 is an annotated pseudogene. This CDR3 region has 17 residues. The CDR3 loop reads CASSKQPGSERTGELFF. CDR3 nucleotides: TGTGCCAGCAGCAAACAGCCTGGTTCCGAGCGTACCGGGGAGCTGTTTTTT.

This clone was counted between two and nine times. This chain joins TRBV6-6 and TRBJ1-2; the match to TRBD1 covers 7 bases. The V segment lost 3 bases and the J segment 2 bases; nucleotides outside the gene matches: 6. The CDR3 is made up of 15 amino acids. The germline V gene has CDR1 MNHNY and CDR2 SVGAGI (reference sequence). This CDR3 is CASSYSGTANYGYTF. DNA of the CDR3: TGTGCCAGCAGTTATAGTGGGACAGCAAACTATGGCTACACCTTC.

The rearrangement joins TRBV11-2 to TRBJ1-2; 7 bases align to TRBD1. Germline CDR1 reads SGHAT; CDR2 reads FQNNGV. Trimming cost V 5 bases and J 3 bases; bases outside gene matches: 9. The CDR3 is 15 amino acids. CDR3: CASSTSDRAYYGYTF. The CDR3 coding sequence is TGTGCCAGCAGCACCAGCGACAGGGCGTACTATGGCTACACCTTC.

The V call is TRBV27, the J call TRBJ1-4, with D maybe TRBD1 (6 bases). V was cut by 5 bases and J by 8 bases, with 15 bases left in between. From germline, CDR1 is MNHEY and CDR2 SMNVEV (reference sequence). The CDR3 runs 14 residues. The CDR3 DNA reads as TGTGCCAGCAGTGGAGGGGGGGATGGAGAAAAACTGTTTTTT. Amino acids: CASSGGGDGEKLFF. Complete variable domain (other parts from reference TRBV27 and TRBJ1-4): EAQVTQNPRYLITVTGKKLTVTCSQNMNHEYMSWYRQDPGLGLRQIYYSMNVEVTDKGDVPEGYKVSRKEKRNFPLILESPSPNQTSLYFCASSGGGDGEKLFFGSGTQLSVL.

The rearrangement joins TRBV18 to TRBJ1-1; D remains ambiguous. V lost 3 bases to trimming and J lost 2 bases, with 10 bases between them. Germline V CDR1 and CDR2: KGHSH, LQKENI. The CDR3 extends over 14 amino acids. The CDR3 sequence is CASSPTGFNTEAFF. In DNA form, the CDR3 reads TGTGCCAGCTCACCCACGGGGTTCAACACTGAAGCTTTCTTT.

The chain carries TRBV5-1 and TRBJ1-2; D is unresolved. The germline gives CDR1 SGHRS, CDR2 YFSETQ. Deletions cut 0 bases from V and 7 bases from J, with 13 bases between. The CDR3 loop spans 14 amino acids. The CDR3 region is CASSLAEGYGGYTF. The CDR3 DNA sequence: TGCGCCAGCAGCTTGGCTGAGGGCTATGGTGGCTACACCTTC. Full variable domain (outside the CDR3, taken from reference TRBV5-1 and TRBJ1-2): KAGVTQTPRYLIKTRGQQVTLSCSPISGHRSVSWYQQTPGQGLQFLFEYFSETQRNKGNFPGRFSGRQFSNSRSEMNVSTLELGDSALYLCASSLAEGYGGYTFGSGTRLTVV.